This TCR beta chain originates from a study of blood T cell repertoires in COVID-19. CDR1 and CDR2 from the germline V gene are LGHDT and YNNKEL (reference sequence). The V segment lost 4 bases and the J segment 5 bases; nucleotides outside the gene matches: 9. The CDR3 extends over 15 amino acids. Per the authors' pipeline: The assay estimated nucleated cells by amplifying reference gene primers. Clones were sequenced by immunoSEQ multiplex PCR, and TCRdb holds only the in-frame ones, with some missing. That table is the source of V, J and clone size, and D and trimming were worked out from the DNA. The table shows 350,000 to 450,000 clones, with around 85% occurring only once.

The source material was peripheral blood. The chain carries TRBV3-1 (or the pseudogene TRBV3-2) and TRBJ1-1; the match to TRBD1 covers 8 bases. The sequence derives from a woman between 18 and 29 years old with acute or convalescent COVID-19. This chain's CDR3 is CASSPWTGFTTEAFF. The CDR3 DNA sequence: TGTGCCAGCAGCCCTTGGACAGGGTTTACGACTGAAGCTTTCTTT.